This record looks at one T cell receptor beta chain sequence and its context. Its antigen is not identified. This record belongs to a study of response to subunit inactivated influenza vaccine. TCRdb re-called the RT-PCR reads through MiXCR, storing one row per CDR3 protein. Of under 550,000 distinct CDR3 sequences listed, 6% to 9% are singletons. The CDR3 runs to 15 residues. V shed 7 bases, J shed 4 bases, and the junction held 11 bases outside the gene matches. In germline, CDR1 is SGHRS, CDR2 YFSETQ. Findings of the study overall: Few additional T cells are recruited per seasonal influenza vaccination, authors suggested.

The V and J genes are TRBV5-1 and TRBJ2-5; 9 positions agree with TRBD1. The specimen was PBMCs from blood, collected around 25 months after vaccination. This clonotype was obtained from a man aged 50 to 69 who received an inactivated influenza vaccine. For the CDR3, the DNA is TGCGCCAGCCACCTCGGGGACAGGGAACGAGAGACCCAGTACTTC. This encodes CASHLGDRERETQYF.